A single sample is the source of the 23 T cell receptor beta chains below, sequenced in a study of CD8 T cells in Susac syndrome. A quantity of about 0.45 to 1 ug RNA underwent reverse transcription using random hexamers. TCRdb reanalysed the immunoSEQ multiplex PCR reads using MiXCR and keeps one entry per CDR3 protein. Here the sample spans about 180,000 distinct CDR3 sequences, around 96% being singletons. Sequenced: CD4+ T cells from PBMCs. Receptors originate from a human donor with Susac syndrome.

The chain uses TRBV7-3 and TRBJ2-6, with no clear D. The CDR3 extends over 14 amino acids. V lost 5 bases, J lost 2 bases, and 7 bases lay in between. Germline-derived CDR1 and CDR2 are SGHTA and FQGTGA. CDR3 region: CASSPPAGANVLTF. In DNA form, the CDR3 reads TGTGCCAGCAGCCCCCCTGCTGGGGCCAACGTCCTGACTTTC. The full variable domain, with the rest looked up from reference TRBV7-3 and TRBJ2-6, is GAGVSQTPSNKVTEKGKYVELRCDPISGHTALYWYRQSLGQGPEFLIYFQGTGAADDSGLPNDRFFAVRPEGSVSTLKIQRTERGDSAVYLCASSPPAGANVLTFGAGSRLTVL.

A single count supports this clonotype. The chain uses TRBV7-9 and TRBJ1-2; D call uncertain. CDR1 is SEHNR, CDR2 FQNEAQ, per germline (reference sequence). This CDR3 has 13 residues. V was clipped by 0 bases and J by 6 bases, with 8 bases between them. CDR3: CASSLAGPDGYTF. The CDR3 nucleotides read TGTGCCAGCAGCTTAGCCGGTCCTGATGGCTACACCTTC.

The chain has TRBV1 and TRBJ2-7. TRBV1 is recorded as a pseudogene. This CDR3 is 15 amino acids long. For the CDR3, the DNA is TGCACCAGCAGCCAAGATACCGCACTGTCCTACGAGCAGTACGTC. Translated, it gives CTSSQDTALSYEQYV.

The rearrangement links TRBV20-1 to TRBJ2-2; possible D gene TRBD2, 6 bases. The CDR3 loop spans 13 amino acids. Germline CDR1 and CDR2: DFQATT and SNEGSKA (reference sequence). The germline V and J ends were trimmed by 3 bases and 1 base, with 6 bases remaining between them. The CDR3 region has the DNA TGCAGTGCTAGTAGCGGGAACACCGGGGAGCTGTTTTTT. The encoded protein is CSASSGNTGELFF.

The chain couples TRBV19 to TRBJ1-1; a weak D match, TRBD1 (6 bases). V was trimmed by 3 bases and J by 5 bases, leaving 10 bases between them. This CDR3 region has 13 residues. Germline values: CDR1 LNHDA, CDR2 SQIVND (reference sequence). The CDR3, as DNA: TGTGCCAGTAGTATTTCGGGACAAACTGAAGCTTTCTTT. Translated: CASSISGQTEAFF.

The V and J genes are TRBV7-8 and TRBJ2-5; D is unresolved. Trimming removed 5 bases from V and 4 bases from J, with 8 bases in between. CDR3 length: 12 amino acids. Germline CDR1 reads SGHVS; CDR2 reads FQNEAQ. Here the CDR3 DNA reads TGTGCCAGCAGCCGTAGGGTAGAGACCCAGTACTTC. It is translated as CASSRRVETQYF.

The chain recombines TRBV4-1 with TRBJ2-7; D perhaps matches TRBD1 (5 bases). Germline V CDR1 and CDR2: MGHRA, YSYEKL. CDR3 size: 16 residues. The V end lost 4 bases, the J end lost 4 bases, and 20 bases lay between the germline ends. Here the CDR3 reads CASSPSQGRTPYEQYF. Written as DNA, the CDR3 is TGCGCCAGCAGCCCGTCGCAGGGTCGAACCCCTTACGAGCAGTACTTC.

This chain uses TRBV29-1 with TRBJ1-1; no clear D gene. CDR1 is SQVTM and CDR2 is ANQGSEA in the germline V gene. Trimming took off 7 bases at V and 3 bases at J, with 6 bases between the two ends. The CDR3 is 10 amino acids. The CDR3: CSARHTEAFF. Written as DNA, the CDR3 is TGCAGCGCCCGGCACACTGAAGCTTTCTTT. The complete variable domain, with remaining parts taken from reference TRBV29-1 and TRBJ1-1, reads SAVISQKPSRDICQRGTSLTIQCQVDSQVTMMFWYRQQPGQSLTLIATANQGSEATYESGFVIDKFPISRPNLTFSTLTVSNMSPEDSSIYLCSARHTEAFFGQGTRLTVV.

The rearrangement joins TRBV29-1 to TRBJ2-1; 7 bases line up with TRBD1. With V trimmed by 5 bases and J by 12 bases, 10 bases remained unmatched. The germline V gene has CDR1 SQVTM and CDR2 ANQGSEA. The CDR3 loop spans 12 amino acids. CDR3 bases: TGCAGCGTTCAACCCGAGAGGGGGCCGCAGTTCTTC. Its protein is CSVQPERGPQFF.

The rearrangement joins TRBV24-1 to TRBJ2-5; 13 nucleotides line up with TRBD2. Germline trimming cut 4 bases from V and 4 bases from J; bases unmatched to any gene: 5. CDR1 and CDR2 from the germline V gene are KGHDR and SFDVKD. CDR3 length equals 16 residues. The CDR3 is CATSDSGLAGSETQYF. CDR3 DNA sequence: TGTGCCACCAGTGACTCGGGACTAGCGGGGTCAGAGACCCAGTACTTC.

This sequence joins TRBV18 and TRBJ1-4; no definite D call. The CDR3 length is 15 residues. Germline-derived CDR1 and CDR2 are KGHSH and LQKENI. V lost 5 bases and J 0 bases, leaving 10 bases between the germline ends. CDR3 coding DNA: TGTGCCAGCTCAGCGGGTCTCGCAACTAATGAAAAACTGTTTTTT. It encodes CASSAGLATNEKLFF.

V and J are TRBV20-1 and TRBJ2-1; TRBD1 matches 9 bases. Trimming at V came to 6 bases and at J to 7 bases, leaving 7 bases not matched to a gene. The CDR3 totals 13 residues. Germline V gene sequence: CDR1 DFQATT, CDR2 SNEGSKA (reference sequence). This CDR3 is CSARSDRGNEQFF. CDR3 nucleotides: TGCAGTGCCAGGTCGGACAGGGGAAATGAGCAGTTCTTC.

Here the CDR3 DNA reads TGCAGTGCTAGGGAATGGGTAAACACTGAAGCTTTCTTT. Protein sequence: CSAREWVNTEAFF. The V call is TRBV20-1, the J call TRBJ1-1; D unclear. The CDR3 is 13 amino acids. The V and J ends lost 3 bases and 2 bases respectively, with 10 bases between them. Per germline, CDR1 DFQATT and CDR2 SNEGSKA (reference sequence).

This CDR3 reads CASSQVAGGGYNEQFF. In nucleotides, the CDR3 is TGCGCCAGCAGCCAAGTAGCGGGAGGGGGGTACAATGAGCAGTTCTTC. The rearrangement uses TRBV4-3 and TRBJ2-1, with 11 bases matching TRBD2. This CDR3 comprises 16 residues. Germline trimming cut 1 base from V and 4 bases from J; bases unmatched to any gene: 3. CDR1 and CDR2 from the germline V gene are LGHNA and YSLEER.

V gene TRBV15 combines with J gene TRBJ2-5, with TRBD1 matching 7 bases. Germline lookup yields CDR1 LNHNV and CDR2 YYDKDF (reference sequence). The CDR3 is made up of 15 amino acids. V dropped 0 bases and J dropped 2; count of bases not matched to a gene: 3. CDR3 sequence: CATSRDLRGQETQYF. DNA for the CDR3: TGTGCCACCAGCAGAGATCTCAGGGGGCAAGAGACCCAGTACTTC.

V and J are TRBV20-1 and TRBJ2-7; 9 positions match TRBD2. Germline trimming cut 5 bases from V and 3 bases from J; bases unmatched to any gene: 11. The CDR3 runs 15 residues. CDR1 is DFQATT, CDR2 SNEGSKA, per germline (reference sequence). This chain's CDR3 is CSAPKWASGIYEQYF. The DNA for the CDR3 is TGCAGTGCTCCGAAGTGGGCTAGCGGGATCTACGAGCAGTACTTC.

This clonotype appeared a single time. This chain connects TRBV6-5 to TRBJ2-3; D is possibly TRBD2 (5 bases). The CDR3 spans 15 residues. CDR1 and CDR2 (germline): MNHEY, SVGAGI. The V gene lost 0 bases and the J gene lost 6 bases, with 13 bases spanning the gap. In DNA, the CDR3 is TGTGCCAGCAGTTACTCGTTCCTCCGCGGGGATACGCAGTATTTT. It is translated as CASSYSFLRGDTQYF.

This clonotype was recorded once. This rearrangement joins TRBV30 to TRBJ1-1; no clear D gene. Trimming cost V 2 bases and J 10 bases, with 17 bases left between them. Looked up from germline, CDR1 is GTSNPN and CDR2 is SVGIG (reference sequence). There are 13 residues in the CDR3. Here the CDR3 reads CAWSFLGPLGAFF. CDR3 in DNA: TGTGCCTGGAGTTTCCTCGGGCCCCTAGGAGCTTTCTTT. Looking up the rest from reference TRBV30 and TRBJ1-1 gives the full variable domain: SQTIHQWPATLVQPVGSPLSLECTVEGTSNPNLYWYRQAAGRGLQLLFYSVGIGQISSEVPQNLSASRPQDRQFILSSKKLLLSDSGFYLCAWSFLGPLGAFFGQGTRLTVV.

The genes are TRBV4-1 and TRBJ1-2; tentatively, D is TRBD1 (5 bases). Deletions cut 0 bases from V and 3 bases from J, with 8 bases between. This CDR3 is 14 amino acids long. Germline CDR1 and CDR2: MGHRA and YSYEKL. CDR3 in DNA: TGCGCCAGCAGCCAAGAGATGGGGGACTATGGCTACACCTTC. Residues: CASSQEMGDYGYTF.

The chain combines TRBV7-2 with TRBJ2-3, with 10 bases matching TRBD2. The CDR3 sequence is 14 residues long. V lost 5 bases and J lost 5; bases outside the gene matches: 4. CDR1 is SGHTA and CDR2 is FQGNSA in the germline V gene. The CDR3 loop reads CASSPRTSGDTQYF. The CDR3, as DNA: TGTGCCAGCAGCCCCCGGACTAGCGGAGATACGCAGTATTTT.

V and J are TRBV29-1 and TRBJ2-5; D gene unclear. The V gene lost 3 bases and the J gene lost 4 bases, with 15 bases spanning the gap. Germline assignment: CDR1 SQVTM and CDR2 ANQGSEA. The CDR3 is made up of 14 amino acids. The CDR3 sequence is CSVDGMGVVETQYF. Here the CDR3 DNA reads TGCAGCGTTGATGGCATGGGTGTTGTAGAGACCCAGTACTTC.

The rearrangement links TRBV7-2 to TRBJ2-7; D remains ambiguous. Per the germline V gene, CDR1 is SGHTA and CDR2 is FQGNSA. Trimming stripped 1 base from V and 3 bases from J, with 10 bases between. This CDR3 is 14 amino acids long. The CDR3 DNA reads TGTGCCAGCAGCTTAGAAGTCAGCCACTACGAGCAGTACTTC. Translated, it gives CASSLEVSHYEQYF. Based on the CDR3 plus reference TRBV7-2 and TRBJ2-7, the full variable domain is GAGVSQSPSNKVTEKGKDVELRCDPISGHTALYWYRQSLGQGLEFLIYFQGNSAPDKSGLPSDRFSAERTGGSVSTLTIQRTQQEDSAVYLCASSLEVSHYEQYFGPGTRLTVT.

This sequence joins TRBV7-2 and TRBJ1-5; no firm D call. CDR3 length: 13 amino acids. Trimming left V 5 bases short and J 6 bases short, with 11 bases between. Germline V CDR1 and CDR2: SGHTA, FQGNSA. The CDR3 loop reads CASSPNGGQPQHF. The CDR3 nucleotides read TGTGCCAGCAGCCCTAACGGAGGTCAGCCCCAGCATTTT.